Listed below are T cell receptor beta chains from one sample, sequenced in a study of beta chain features in type 1 diabetes. Clones were read by immunoSEQ multiplex PCR, and TCRdb kept only the in-frame ones, dropping some. The sample contains 350,000 or so clones, about 20% of which appear only once. Sample: naive CD4+ T cells from blood. These receptors were collected from a woman between 18 and 30 years old in good health. The CDR3 runs from the conserved cysteine through the conserved F or W. The D gene is left open where the match is weak. Clone size is not always given. Where it is, it says once, few, many or a class for expanded clones.

d_gene	v_gene	j_gene	abundance	CDR3nt	CDR3aa
TRBD1	TRBV5-1	TRBJ2-7	few	TGCGCCAGCAGCCCCGCAGGCAGGGGGTACGAGCAGTACTTC	CASSPAGRGYEQYF
TRBD2	TRBV12-5	TRBJ2-5	few	TGTGCTAGTCGAATAGCGGGGCAAGAGACCCAGTACTTC	CASRIAGQETQYF
TRBD2	TRBV5-5	TRBJ2-7	few	TGTGCCAGCAGCTCTAGGACTAGCGGGGCGAGAGAGTACGAGCAGTACTTC	CASSSRTSGAREYEQYF
NA	TRBV27	TRBJ1-2	NA	TGTGCCAACTTCAACTATGGCTACACCTTC	CANFNYGYTF
NA	TRBV27	TRBJ1-2	few	TGTGCCAGCAGTTTATCCCCCTATAGATCTGGCTACACCTTC	CASSLSPYRSGYTF
TRBD1	TRBV2	TRBJ1-5	NA	TGTGCCAGCAGTGTTTCGGGACAGGGGAATCAGCCCCAGCATTTT	CASSVSGQGNQPQHF
NA	TRBV7-8	TRBJ2-3	NA	TGTGCCAGCAGCCCACCGGGACTCCTCACAGATACGCAGTATTTT	CASSPPGLLTDTQYF
NA	TRBV5-1	TRBJ1-2	NA	TGCGCCAGCAGCTCCCAGGGCAGGGGAGATGGCTACACCTTC	CASSSQGRGDGYTF
TRBD1	TRBV29-1	TRBJ1-2	few	TGCAGCGGAGCAGGGGGTAATGACTATGGCTACACCTTC	CSGAGGNDYGYTF
TRBD1	TRBV5-1	TRBJ2-3	few	TGCGCCAGCAGCTTGGTCCGGACGGGACAGGGCACAGATACGCAGTATTTT	CASSLVRTGQGTDTQYF
TRBD1	TRBV29-1	TRBJ2-3	NA	TGCAGCGTCGAATCCCGCGGGACAGGGAGCACAGATACGCAGTATTTT	CSVESRGTGSTDTQYF
NA	TRBV30	TRBJ1-6	NA	TGTGCCTGGAGTGGTCAGTATAATTCACCCCTCCACTTT	CAWSGQYNSPLHF
NA	TRBV7-3	TRBJ2-3	few	TGTGCCAGCATCCTCGGGGTCGAAGATACGCAGTATTTT	CASILGVEDTQYF
NA	TRBV9	TRBJ2-3	NA	TGTGCCAGCAGCGTAGCCGGGTCCTCCACAGATACGCAGTATTTT	CASSVAGSSTDTQYF
NA	TRBV5-8	TRBJ2-7	few	TGTGCCAGCAGCTTGTGGTCCGGGGGTGGCTACGAGCAGTACTTC	CASSLWSGGGYEQYF
TRBD1	TRBV2	TRBJ2-1	NA	TGTGCCAGCAGAGGAGACAGGGGAGGTTACAATGAGCAGTTCTTC	CASRGDRGGYNEQFF
TRBD1	TRBV6-5	TRBJ2-7	NA	TGTGCCAGCAGTGCAGGGGGCATGGGATCCTACGAGCAGTACTTC	CASSAGGMGSYEQYF
TRBD2	TRBV9	TRBJ2-2	once	TGTGCCAGCAGCGTTAGCGGGAGAGGCACCGGGGAGCTGTTTTTT	CASSVSGRGTGELFF
TRBD1	TRBV10-3	TRBJ2-7	few	TGTGCCATCAGCCAGACCCCCGGGACAGGGTCGAGGGGGCAGTACTTC	CAISQTPGTGSRGQYF
NA	TRBV30	TRBJ2-1	few	TGTGCCTGGACTAACGGGAATTACGACAATGAGCAGTTCTTC	CAWTNGNYDNEQFF
TRBD1	TRBV11-2	TRBJ1-6	NA	TGTGCCAGCAGCCCACGACAGGGGGCTTATAATTCACCCCTCCACTTT	CASSPRQGAYNSPLHF
TRBD2	TRBV5-1	TRBJ2-1	NA	TGCGCCAGCAGCTTGGCCGGGACTAGCAGATCCTACAATGAGCAGTTCTTC	CASSLAGTSRSYNEQFF
TRBD2	TRBV4-2	TRBJ2-5	few	TGTGCCAGCAGCCAAAAGGCCCTAGCGGGAGGGCCGGAGACCCAGTACTTC	CASSQKALAGGPETQYF
TRBD2	TRBV7-8	TRBJ2-7	few	TGTGCCAGCAGCCCAACCTTGTCTAGCGGTCCGTCTAGGGAGCAGTACTTC	CASSPTLSSGPSREQYF
NA	TRBV7-2	TRBJ2-3	NA	TGTGCCAGCAGCCGTCGTAACACAGATACGCAGTATTTT	CASSRRNTDTQYF